The next 12 T cell receptor beta chains were all read from a single sample in a study of Graves' ophthalmopathy and Graves' hyperthyroidism (dated by TCRdb to 2017 to 2018). These reads were obtained on an Illumina HiSeq 2000. For repertoire sequencing, TCR beta CDR3 regions were amplified from RNA transcripts. HTBI primers and the Qiagen OneStep RT-PCR kit were used in a first-round RT-PCR, which was followed by a second-round multiplex PCR, size selection and purification. The public reads were run again by TCRdb, first through fastp at Q25 and then through MiXCR, and only productive beta chains were kept. A single entry per CDR3 protein holds the most common genes and DNA from its merged rows. The sample profile shows over a million distinct CDR3 sequences; 36% of them were found once. Of the sample, 11% falls within the top ten clones. Sequenced input: peripheral blood or thyroid tissue (not recorded which). The receptors derive from an adult man with Graves' hyperthyroidism.

CDR3 protein: CASSSRGSGELFF. CDR3 in DNA: TGTGCCAGCAGCTCCAGGGGGTCCGGGGAGCTGTTTTTT. V usage is TRBV7-7 and J usage is TRBJ2-2, with 7 positions matching TRBD1. Germline CDR1 reads SSHAT; CDR2 reads FNYEAQ (reference sequence). J gave up 6 bases and V 4 bases, and 2 bases lay outside the gene matches. The CDR3 runs to 13 residues.

The chain joins TRBV2 to TRBJ1-2, with 9 bases fitting TRBD1. V dropped 6 bases and J dropped 7; count of bases not matched to a gene: 9. CDR3 length: 14 amino acids. Germline V gives CDR1 SNHLY, CDR2 FYNNEI. This chain's CDR3 is CASSVTGGSGGYTF. DNA for the CDR3: TGTGCCAGCAGCGTAACAGGGGGCAGTGGTGGCTACACCTTC.

This clonotype was found many times. The rearrangement uses TRBV19 and TRBJ2-5; D is undetermined. CDR3 length: 14 residues. V was shortened by 3 bases and J by 5 bases, with 13 bases between the two germline ends. Germline V gives CDR1 LNHDA, CDR2 SQIVND (reference sequence). As DNA, the CDR3 is TGTGCCAGTAGTATCGTCGGTGGGTTGGAGACCCAGTACTTC. It encodes CASSIVGGLETQYF.

This clonotype was observed many times. This rearrangement joins TRBV29-1 to TRBJ1-2; 7 bases map to TRBD1. Losses at the gene ends were 4 bases for V and 3 bases for J; bases not matched to a gene: 11. CDR3 length: 15 amino acids. CDR1 SQVTM and CDR2 ANQGSEA come from the germline V gene. The CDR3 is CSVVGDRKRDYGYTF. CDR3 nucleotides: TGCAGCGTTGTAGGGGACAGAAAAAGGGACTATGGCTACACCTTC.

This clonotype was seen at least ten times. V and J are TRBV9 and TRBJ1-2; the D gene is possibly TRBD1 (6 bases). The V gene's germline CDR1 is SGDLS and CDR2 YYNGEE. This CDR3 region has 17 residues. Trimming cost V 1 base and J 4 bases, with 20 bases left between them. The CDR3 loop is CASSVQPTPQGAYGYTF. DNA for the CDR3: TGTGCCAGCAGCGTACAGCCCACCCCACAGGGTGCCTATGGCTACACCTTC. The variable domain in full, completed from reference TRBV9 and TRBJ1-2, reads DSGVTQTPKHLITATGQRVTLRCSPRSGDLSVYWYQQSLDQGLQFLIQYYNGEERAKGNILERFSAQQFPDLHSELNLSSLELGDSALYFCASSVQPTPQGAYGYTFGSGTRLTVV.

Turning to this clonotype: The final CDR3 position lacks the conserved phenylalanine or tryptophan, pointing to a likely read error. It is unclear where the CDR3 begins or ends on the DNA, so no DNA is shown, and the CDR3 is as TCRdb lists it. The chain's CDR3 is CSASSGAFS. V and J are TRBV20-1 and TRBJ1-1. The germline V gene encodes CDR1 DFQATT and CDR2 SNEGSKA (reference sequence). The CDR3 is 9 amino acids in total, end residues counted.

For this clonotype: A single base separates this from a much larger clone, so it may be a read error. This chain uses TRBV6-5 with TRBJ1-2, with D hard to call. Germline V gene lookup returns CDR1 MNHEY and CDR2 SVGAGI. The CDR3 loop spans 13 amino acids. This CDR3 reads CASSYSSGYGYIF. In nucleotides, the CDR3 is TGTGCCAGCAGTTACTCGAGCGGCTATGGCTACATCTTC.

This clonotype has just one count. The CDR3 here is CASSPDSKTQYF. In nucleotides, the CDR3 is TGCGCCAGCAGCCCAGATTCGAAGACCCAGTACTTC. The chain recombines TRBV4-1 with TRBJ2-5; no definite D call. V lost 4 bases to trimming and J lost 6 bases, with 9 bases between them. This CDR3 has 12 residues. Germline CDR1 is MGHRA and CDR2 is YSYEKL.

The gene calls are TRBV14 and TRBJ1-2, with D perhaps matching TRBD1 (5 bases). Germline CDR1 is SGHDN and CDR2 is FVKESK. The ends were cut back, 6 bases at V and 14 bases at J, with 22 bases in the middle. CDR3 length: 13 amino acids. Here the CDR3 reads CASSRWENGGLTF. The CDR3 DNA is TGTGCCAGCAGTCGTTGGGAGAACGGGGGTTTGACCTTC.

At least ten counts were recorded for this clonotype. DNA for the CDR3: TGTGCCATCAGAAAAGTGGTGGGGGAGACCCAGTACTTC. Its protein product is CAIRKVVGETQYF. The rearrangement links TRBV10-3 to TRBJ2-5, with D uncertain. Trimming took off 6 bases at V and 5 bases at J, with 13 bases between the two ends. Germline CDR1 reads ENHRY; CDR2 reads SYGVKD. The CDR3 is made up of 13 amino acids.

Regarding this clonotype: This may arise from a read error, as a much more abundant clone is one base away. The gene calls are TRBV5-5 and TRBJ2-7; maybe TRBD2 (6 bases). CDR1 is SGHKS, CDR2 YYEKEE, per germline (reference sequence). The CDR3 runs to 11 residues. With 4 bases removed from V and 9 bases from J, the gap between germline ends came to 11 bases. This CDR3 reads CASSVLGGQYF. The CDR3 DNA reads TGTGCCAGCAGCGTCCTGGGGGGGCAGTACTTC. Variable domain in full (rest from reference TRBV5-5 and TRBJ2-7): DAGVTQSPTHLIKTRGQQVTLRCSPISGHKSVSWYQQVLGQGPQFIFQYYEKEERGRGNFPDRFSARQFPNYSSELNVNALLLGDSALYLCASSVLGGQYFGPGTRLTVT.

The chain carries TRBV2 and TRBJ2-5, with 7 bases lining up with TRBD1. The CDR3 runs 15 residues. The J segment lost 0 bases and the V segment lost 5 bases, leaving 6 bases of the junction unmatched. Germline-derived CDR1 and CDR2 are SNHLY and FYNNEI. Here the CDR3 reads CASSQQGQYQETQYF. CDR3 in DNA: TGTGCCAGCAGTCAACAGGGGCAGTACCAAGAGACCCAGTACTTC. Based on the CDR3 plus reference TRBV2 and TRBJ2-5, the full variable domain is EPEVTQTPSHQVTQMGQEVILRCVPISNHLYFYWYRQILGQKVEFLVSFYNNEISEKSEIFDDQFSVERPDGSNFTLKIRSTKLEDSAMYFCASSQQGQYQETQYFGPGTRLLVL.